This T cell receptor beta chain derives from a study of CD8+CD57+ T cells in acquired aplastic anemia. Study at large: Mean DNA quantity obtained from sorted CD4+ and CD8+ cells was 3.2 ug.

Genomic DNA templated the TCR beta VDJ and CDR3 profiling. One entry per CDR3 protein, called by TCRdb with MiXCR from the reads. The data show about 250,000 distinct CDR3 sequences, around 46% seen once. V lost 6 bases and J lost 6, with 12 bases in between. This CDR3 region has 12 residues. The germline V gene has CDR1 SEHNR and CDR2 FQNEAQ (reference sequence). Only a few counts were recorded for this clonotype. Patients picked for sequencing had shown CD8+CD57+ cell expansion detected by flow cytometry. Patients were therapy-naive when their blood was sampled. The sample consisted of sorted CD4+, CD8+, or CD8+CD57+ T cells (not recorded which) from PBMCs. The TCR sequence derives from a human donor with aplastic anemia. The rearrangement joins TRBV7-9 to TRBJ2-7; TRBD2 is a possible D gene (7 bases). CDR3 region: CASSRGGGEQYF. CDR3 nucleotide sequence: TGTGCCAGCAGTAGGGGGGGCGGCGAGCAGTACTTC. The variable domain in full, with the rest retrieved from reference TRBV7-9 and TRBJ2-7, is DTGVSQNPRHKITKRGQNVTFRCDPISEHNRLYWYRQTLGQGPEFLTYFQNEAQLEKSRLLSDRFSAERPKGSFSTLEIQRTEQGDSAMYLCASSRGGGEQYFGPGTRLTVT.